This entry features one TCR beta chain sequence. What this receptor recognizes is not known. No base-level quality is on record; no much larger clone is a single base apart. The immunoSEQ assay at survey resolution was used to sequence TCRbeta rearrangements from genomic DNA. Concerning the study's data processing: In the TCR sequencing data, the lowest productive clonotype frequency that could be detected was 2.59 x 10-5. Only productive TCRbeta rearrangements, defined as complete and in-frame sequences, were included in the analyses. Clonality for each sample was calculated as Simpson clonality in the immunoSEQ Analyzer version 3.0. Clones were categorized by frequency as very rare, small, medium, large (1-20%) or hyperexpanded (>20%). Generation probabilities were estimated with OLGA 1.2.3, V-gene circos plots were made with VDJtools, specificities were searched in VDJdb, and CDR3 motifs were identified with GLIPH. TCRdb stores this immuneACCESS table with in-frame sequences only. Part of the clones is absent; in the studies checked, under half of the shortfall reflects unresolved V genes, and no reason is known for the rest. The V and J calls and clone size were taken over from that table, and D and trimming were inferred from the DNA. This sample gives 28,000 or so clones in total; around 80% of them show up just once. The ten biggest clones cover around 1% of the sample.

The data were taken from a study of STAT5B mutations in CD4+ large granular lymphocyte leukemia (dated by TCRdb to between 2022 and 2023). As for the study more broadly: Among healthy controls, the CDR3 'QG' motif was associated with a particular HLA allele. The study compared the TCRbeta repertoires of patients with CD4+ T-cell large granular lymphocyte leukemia against the TCRbeta repertoires of healthy blood donors. Flow cytometry on FACSCanto II or FACSVerse showed that the purified fractions were more than 95% pure among lymphocytes. Results and caveats for the whole study, not just this receptor: Data were not HLA-matched; higher clonality in CD4+ versus CD8+ T-LGLL could reflect the relatively small sample size. Enrichment of TRBV06-family usage was observed among the top patient clones (8/27) relative to healthy controls (2/35). Compared with healthy CD4+ repertoires, CD4-sorted patient repertoires appeared more clonal, and this difference remained even after the putative leukemic clones were removed. The main leukemic clonotypes were found to be private to each patient, although 25% of the main leukemic clonotypes were detected at low frequency in the non-leukemic repertoires of other patients.

Trimming removed 4 bases from V and 3 bases from J, leaving 11 bases between the germline ends. Per the germline V gene, LGHNT is the CDR1 and FRNRAP is the CDR2. There are 14 amino acids in the CDR3, from cysteine to phenylalanine inclusive. Only the CDR3 part of the read is kept: 42 bases, read in frame from the first base. The healthy control group was made up of 30 to 45 blood donors, and the Finnish Red Cross blood service supplied their buffy coats. All TCR-sequenced material derived from peripheral blood: patient blood samples and healthy donor buffy coats. Peripheral blood mononuclear cells were isolated by Ficoll-Hypaque gradient centrifugation. CD4+ cells were purified magnetically from the buffy coats of healthy controls. The Gentra Puregene Cell and Tissue kit was used for genomic DNA extraction, and quantification was performed on a Qubit 2.0 fluorometer.

This receptor was obtained from a human donor in good health. Recombination joined TRBV12-5 with TRBJ2-3; the D gene assignment is ambiguous. Sequencing was carried out using CD4+ T cells from blood buffy coats. The bases read TGTGCTAGTGGTTCCCTCGACTTAACAGATACGCAGTATTTT. It is translated as CASGSLDLTDTQYF.